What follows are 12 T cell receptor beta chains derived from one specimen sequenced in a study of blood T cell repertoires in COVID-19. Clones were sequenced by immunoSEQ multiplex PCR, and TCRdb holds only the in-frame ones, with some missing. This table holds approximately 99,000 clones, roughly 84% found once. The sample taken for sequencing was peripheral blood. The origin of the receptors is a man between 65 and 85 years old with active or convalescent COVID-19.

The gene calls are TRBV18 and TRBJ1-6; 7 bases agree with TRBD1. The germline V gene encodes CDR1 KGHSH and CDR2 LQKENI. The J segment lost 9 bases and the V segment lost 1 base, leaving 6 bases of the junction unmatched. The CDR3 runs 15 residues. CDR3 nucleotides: TGTGCCAGCTCACCACAGGGGGCGGAATCTTCACCCCTCCACTTT. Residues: CASSPQGAESSPLHF.

This CDR3 is CASSLGTGPYEQYF. The CDR3 bases are TGTGCCAGCAGCCTCGGGACAGGGCCCTACGAGCAGTACTTC. The chain carries TRBV5-4 and TRBJ2-7; 9 bases agree with TRBD1. From germline, CDR1 is SGHNT and CDR2 YYREEE (reference sequence). This CDR3 spans 14 amino acids. V shed 4 bases and J 2 bases; nucleotides not matched to a gene: 4.

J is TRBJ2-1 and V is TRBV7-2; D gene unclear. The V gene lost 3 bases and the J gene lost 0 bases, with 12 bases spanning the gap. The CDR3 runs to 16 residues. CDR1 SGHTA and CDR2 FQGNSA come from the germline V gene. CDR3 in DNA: TGTGCCAGCAGCTTGGTTGCGTCAAGCTCCTACAATGAGCAGTTCTTC. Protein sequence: CASSLVASSSYNEQFF.

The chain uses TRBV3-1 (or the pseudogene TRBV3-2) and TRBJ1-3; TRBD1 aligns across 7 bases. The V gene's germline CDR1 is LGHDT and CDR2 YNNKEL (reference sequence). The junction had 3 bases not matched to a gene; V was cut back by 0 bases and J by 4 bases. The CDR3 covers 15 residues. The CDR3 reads CASSQETGRGNTIYF. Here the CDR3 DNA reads TGTGCCAGCAGCCAAGAGACAGGGAGAGGAAACACCATATATTTT.

CDR3 nucleotides: TGTGCCATCAGTAACGGACAGGCTGGGAGCACAGATACGCAGTATTTT. Residues: CAISNGQAGSTDTQYF. The chain carries TRBV10-3 and TRBJ2-3; 7 nucleotides line up with TRBD1. V shed 5 bases, J shed 0 bases, and the junction held 8 bases outside the gene matches. The CDR3 runs 16 residues. CDR1 is ENHRY, CDR2 SYGVKD, per germline.

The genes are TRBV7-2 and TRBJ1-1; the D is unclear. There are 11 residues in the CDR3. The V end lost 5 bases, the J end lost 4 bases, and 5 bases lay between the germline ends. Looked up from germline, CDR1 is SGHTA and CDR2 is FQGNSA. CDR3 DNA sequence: TGTGCCAGCAGCCTCAGCACTGAAGCTTTCTTT. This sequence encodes CASSLSTEAFF.

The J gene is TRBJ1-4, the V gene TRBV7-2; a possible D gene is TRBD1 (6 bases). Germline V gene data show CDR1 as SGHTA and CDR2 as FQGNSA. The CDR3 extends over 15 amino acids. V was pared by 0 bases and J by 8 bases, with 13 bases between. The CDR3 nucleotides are TGTGCCAGCAGCTTAGCGGCGCAGGGGAGCGAAAAACTGTTTTTT. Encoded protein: CASSLAAQGSEKLFF.

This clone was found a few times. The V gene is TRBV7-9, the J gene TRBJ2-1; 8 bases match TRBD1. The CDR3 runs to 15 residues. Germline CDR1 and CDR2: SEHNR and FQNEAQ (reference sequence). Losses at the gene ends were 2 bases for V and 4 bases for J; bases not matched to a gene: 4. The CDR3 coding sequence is TGTGCCAGCAGCTTACAGGGGGCGATATACAATGAGCAGTTCTTC. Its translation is CASSLQGAIYNEQFF.

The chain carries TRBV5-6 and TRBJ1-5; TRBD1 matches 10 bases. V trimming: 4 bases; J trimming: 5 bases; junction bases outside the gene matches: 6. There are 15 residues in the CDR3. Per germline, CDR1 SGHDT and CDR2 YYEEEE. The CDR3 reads CASSQGQGRHQPQHF. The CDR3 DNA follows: TGTGCCAGCAGCCAGGGACAGGGGAGGCATCAGCCCCAGCATTTT.

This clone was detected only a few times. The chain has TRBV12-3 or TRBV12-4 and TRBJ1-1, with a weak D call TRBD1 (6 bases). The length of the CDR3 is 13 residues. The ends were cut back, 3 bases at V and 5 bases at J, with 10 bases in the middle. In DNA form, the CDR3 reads TGTGCCAGCAGTTTTGGACAGAAGACTGAAGCTTTCTTT. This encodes CASSFGQKTEAFF.

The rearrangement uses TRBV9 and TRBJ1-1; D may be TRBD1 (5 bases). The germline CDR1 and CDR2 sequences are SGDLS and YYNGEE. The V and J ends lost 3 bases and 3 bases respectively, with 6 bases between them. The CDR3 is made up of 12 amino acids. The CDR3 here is CASSGDYTEAFF. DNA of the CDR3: TGTGCCAGCAGCGGGGACTACACTGAAGCTTTCTTT.

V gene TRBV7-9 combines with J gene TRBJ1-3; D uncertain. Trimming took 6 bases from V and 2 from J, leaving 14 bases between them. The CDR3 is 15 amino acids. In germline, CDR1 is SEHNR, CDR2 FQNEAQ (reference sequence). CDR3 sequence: CASRARGGAGNTIYF. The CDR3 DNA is TGTGCCAGCAGGGCCCGCGGAGGTGCTGGAAACACCATATATTTT. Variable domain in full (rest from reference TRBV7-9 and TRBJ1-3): DTGVSQNPRHKITKRGQNVTFRCDPISEHNRLYWYRQTLGQGPEFLTYFQNEAQLEKSRLLSDRFSAERPKGSFSTLEIQRTEQGDSAMYLCASRARGGAGNTIYFGEGSWLTVV.